These 26 T cell receptor beta chains were sequenced from one sample in a study of metastatic and nonmetastatic thyroid tumors. Thyroid surgery took place with no prior treatment in any patient. TCRdb reanalyzed the PCR reads via MiXCR. The sample includes 20,000 to 30,000 clones, roughly 25% of them seen just once. Sequencing was done on a sample of blood. Receptor source: a female donor with papillary thyroid cancer or a benign thyroid nodule (not recorded which). Some clones in this sample may be carry-over from other donors' samples.

This clone came up many times. The CDR3, as DNA: TGCAGTGCCCCTACCGGCGGGACCCGCAATCAGCCCCAGCATTTT. This gives the protein CSAPTGGTRNQPQHF. The chain has TRBV20-1 and TRBJ1-5; possible D gene TRBD1, 5 bases. V lost 6 bases to trimming and J lost 2 bases, with 17 bases between them. Per the germline V gene, CDR1 is DFQATT and CDR2 is SNEGSKA (reference sequence). The CDR3 totals 15 residues.

This clone came up a few times. The chain carries TRBV6-1 and TRBJ1-6; unclear D gene. Germline values: CDR1 MNHNS, CDR2 SASEGT. Trimming shortened V by 3 bases and J by 6 bases, and 6 bases separated the two germline ends. The CDR3 is 13 amino acids. The CDR3 nucleotides are TGTGCCAGCAGTGAGAACGTTAATTCACCCCTCCACTTT. As protein: CASSENVNSPLHF.

In the case of this clone: This is likely a read error, given that the CDR3 carries no conserved phenylalanine or tryptophan at its end. The chain links TRBV11-2 to TRBJ2-1, with no clear D. The CDR3 totals 15 residues. Germline CDR1 reads SGHAT; CDR2 reads FQNNGV. Trimming stripped 7 bases from V and 0 bases from J, with 13 bases between. CDR3 region: CASIFGWSSYNEQFL. CDR3 sequence (DNA): TGTGCCAGCATCTTTGGGTGGAGCTCCTACAATGAGCAGTTCCTC.

The chain joins TRBV5-1 to TRBJ1-1; no clear D. With 0 bases removed from V and 6 bases from J, the gap between germline ends came to 6 bases. CDR3 size: 12 residues. The germline gives CDR1 SGHRS, CDR2 YFSETQ. The CDR3 protein is CASSLDGSEAFF. As DNA, the CDR3 is TGCGCCAGCAGCTTGGATGGTTCTGAAGCTTTCTTT.

This clone was recorded a few times. A read error may produce the germline difference seen at one junction end. The chain combines TRBV6-5 with TRBJ1-2; a weak D match, TRBD1 (5 bases). The CDR3 runs to 13 residues. Germline assignment: CDR1 MNHEY and CDR2 SVGAGI. The CDR3 nucleotides are TGTGCCAGCAGTTACCGGGGCCCCTATTGCTACACCTTC. Protein: CASSYRGPYCYTF.

With regard to this clone: Within the sample, other DNA sequences also encode this same CDR3. This sequence joins TRBV28 and TRBJ2-3, with a possible D match to TRBD2 (6 bases). V was trimmed by 7 bases and J by 1 base, leaving 18 bases between them. This CDR3 region has 16 residues. CDR1 and CDR2 from the germline V gene are MDHEN and SYDVKM. The CDR3 nucleotides are TGTGCCAGCAAGAACACGGGAGTTCCGGGCACAGATACGCAGTATTTT. Translation: CASKNTGVPGTDTQYF.

The sample holds a few counts of this clone. J is TRBJ2-5 and V is TRBV19; 8 bases fit TRBD1. Germline V CDR1 and CDR2: LNHDA, SQIVND (reference sequence). The length of the CDR3 is 14 residues. V dropped 5 bases and J dropped 2; count of bases not matched to a gene: 4. CDR3 sequence: CASSLYRGQETQYF. The CDR3 DNA reads as TGTGCCAGTAGTCTATACAGGGGGCAAGAGACCCAGTACTTC.

The chain links TRBV7-6 to TRBJ2-7, with a weak D call TRBD2 (5 bases). The CDR3 has 14 amino acids. Germline loops: CDR1 SGHVS, CDR2 FNYEAQ. The CDR3: CAISSSPSGYEQYV. As DNA, the CDR3 is TGTGCCATCAGCTCAAGTCCCAGCGGCTACGAGCAGTACGTC.

This clone has ten or more counts. The chain combines TRBV2 with TRBJ1-1; D is perhaps TRBD1 (6 bases). The ends were cut back, 2 bases at V and 8 bases at J, with 15 bases in the middle. The CDR3 has 14 residues. Germline V gene lookup returns CDR1 SNHLY and CDR2 FYNNEI. The CDR3 loop is CASSERGDIAEAFF. The CDR3 coding sequence is TGTGCCAGCAGTGAACGCGGGGACATAGCCGAAGCTTTCTTT.

The CDR3 reads CASSLGTGGLSPLHF. The CDR3 bases are TGTGCCAGCAGCCTAGGGACAGGGGGTCTGTCACCCCTCCACTTT. This chain connects TRBV11-2 to TRBJ1-6; 11 bases agree with TRBD1. The germline CDR1 and CDR2 sequences are SGHAT and FQNNGV. This CDR3 is 15 amino acids long. The J segment lost 10 bases and the V segment lost 5 bases, leaving 7 bases of the junction unmatched.

This clone has only a few counts. The chain links TRBV19 to TRBJ1-1; D is undetermined. The CDR3 runs to 14 residues. The germline V gene has CDR1 LNHDA and CDR2 SQIVND (reference sequence). Trimming took 9 bases from V and 3 from J, leaving 17 bases between them. The CDR3 here is CARDVSFGDTEAFF. The DNA of the CDR3 is TGTGCCAGGGACGTCAGTTTCGGAGACACTGAAGCTTTCTTT.

This clone was seen ten or more times. The chain uses TRBV29-1 and TRBJ1-1, with TRBD1 as a possible D gene (6 bases). CDR1 is SQVTM, CDR2 ANQGSEA, per germline. The CDR3 sequence is 16 residues long. V was trimmed by 0 bases and J by 1 base, leaving 15 bases between them. The CDR3 reads CSVEEGGWGRNTEAFF. The CDR3 nucleotides read TGCAGCGTTGAAGAGGGGGGCTGGGGAAGGAACACTGAAGCTTTCTTT. The variable domain in full, with the rest retrieved from reference TRBV29-1 and TRBJ1-1, is SAVISQKPSRDICQRGTSLTIQCQVDSQVTMMFWYRQQPGQSLTLIATANQGSEATYESGFVIDKFPISRPNLTFSTLTVSNMSPEDSSIYLCSVEEGGWGRNTEAFFGQGTRLTVV.

The chain carries TRBV24-1 and TRBJ2-1; 9 bases fit TRBD2. CDR1 KGHDR and CDR2 SFDVKD come from the germline V gene. CDR3 length: 14 amino acids. Trimming at V came to 6 bases and at J to 7 bases, leaving 6 bases not matched to a gene. CDR3 region: CATSHSGRANEQFF. The CDR3 region has the DNA TGTGCCACCAGTCATAGCGGGAGAGCTAATGAGCAGTTCTTC.

Sample share makes this clone medium-sized (0.01 to 0.1%). V and J are TRBV28 and TRBJ2-7; D unresolved. Looked up from germline, CDR1 is MDHEN and CDR2 is SYDVKM. Trimming left V 3 bases short and J 3 bases short, with 15 bases between. The CDR3 runs to 15 residues. The CDR3 nucleotides read TGTGCCAGCAGTTTTCGGCAAGAAACCCTCTACGAGCAGTACTTC. This gives the protein CASSFRQETLYEQYF.

This clone was counted ten times or more. The V call is TRBV7-3, the J call TRBJ2-5; weak D call: TRBD2 (6 bases). This CDR3 has 15 residues. Germline-derived CDR1 and CDR2 are SGHTA and FQGTGA. The V gene lost 6 bases and the J gene lost 0 bases, with 14 bases spanning the gap. The CDR3 DNA reads TGTGCCAGCAGTCCCAGCGGGTGGTACCAAGAGACCCAGTACTTC. Amino acids: CASSPSGWYQETQYF.

A note on this clone: The junction departs from the called germline gene at one end, perhaps through a read error. The chain employs TRBV6-1 and TRBJ2-7, with a possible D match to TRBD1 (5 bases). Germline lookup yields CDR1 MNHNS and CDR2 SASEGT. The CDR3 extends over 14 amino acids. CDR3 coding DNA: TGCGCCAGCAGACTGACATTGGGGCGCTACGAGCAGTACTTC. Amino acids: CASRLTLGRYEQYF.

In its sample, this clone was seen many times. The chain carries TRBV7-8 and TRBJ2-5, with TRBD1 identical over 7 bases. CDR3 length: 16 residues. In germline, CDR1 is SGHVS, CDR2 FQNEAQ. With 5 bases clipped from V and 1 base from J, the junction kept 10 bases outside the gene matches. The CDR3 nucleotides are TGTGCCAGCAGCGGACACGAGGGACAGCTCCAAGAGACCCAGTACTTC. Translated, it gives CASSGHEGQLQETQYF.

The chain links TRBV20-1 to TRBJ2-2, with a possible D match to TRBD2 (6 bases). The V gene lost 0 bases and the J gene lost 4 bases, with 6 bases spanning the gap. CDR1 and CDR2 (germline): DFQATT, SNEGSKA (reference sequence). This CDR3 comprises 13 residues. CDR3 coding DNA: TGCAGTGCTAGAGATAGCGGCACCGGGGAGCTGTTTTTT. This gives the protein CSARDSGTGELFF.

As regards this clone: It is likely a read error, because the conserved phenylalanine at the end of the CDR3 is missing. The rearrangement links TRBV7-9 to TRBJ2-7; 7 bases agree with TRBD2. CDR3 length: 13 amino acids. Germline CDR1 reads SEHNR; CDR2 reads FQNEAQ (reference sequence). J lost 5 bases, V lost 4 bases, and 5 bases had no gene match. The CDR3: CASSSSGSNEQYL. The CDR3 coding sequence is TGTGCCAGCAGCTCTAGCGGTAGTAACGAGCAGTACCTC.

In this sample, this clone turned up many times. V usage is TRBV4-1 and J usage is TRBJ1-4; the match to TRBD1 covers 9 bases. The CDR3 is 17 residues long. Trimming took 4 bases from V and 3 from J; bases not matched to a gene: 9. Germline V gives CDR1 MGHRA, CDR2 YSYEKL. CDR3 amino acids: CASSPGQGSRANEKLFF. For the CDR3, the DNA is TGCGCCAGCAGCCCCGGACAGGGGTCTCGGGCTAATGAAAAACTGTTTTTT.

By sample fraction, this clone is medium-sized. The CDR3 is CASSYGGGGGEQYF. The CDR3 DNA sequence: TGTGCCAGCAGTTACGGGGGGGGTGGAGGTGAGCAGTACTTC. J is TRBJ2-7 and V is TRBV6-5, with 7 bases lining up with TRBD2. CDR1 and CDR2 from the germline V gene are MNHEY and SVGAGI. Trimming took 2 bases from V and 7 from J; bases not matched to a gene: 8. This CDR3 spans 14 amino acids.

This clone was recorded at least ten times. A much more abundant neighbour one base away suggests this may be a read error. This CDR3 reads CASGIYGANVLTF. In DNA form, the CDR3 reads TGTGCCAGTGGTATTTACGGGGCCAACGTCCTGACTTTC. The J gene is TRBJ2-6, the V gene TRBV19; no reliable D call. This CDR3 has 13 amino acids. Germline CDR1 LNHDA, CDR2 SQIVND (reference sequence).

This chain connects TRBV20-1 to TRBJ1-1; TRBD1 matches at 10 bases. From germline, CDR1 is DFQATT and CDR2 SNEGSKA (reference sequence). V was pared by 5 bases and J by 11 bases, with 8 bases of the junction left unmatched. This CDR3 contains 12 residues. For the CDR3, the DNA is TGCAGTGCTGGACAGGGGGAACTTGGGGCTTTCTTT. Translation: CSAGQGELGAFF.

This clone was observed a handful of times. The chain links TRBV20-1 to TRBJ2-7; D ambiguous. CDR3 length: 11 residues. Germline V lookup: CDR1 DFQATT, CDR2 SNEGSKA (reference sequence). Trimming pared 6 bases from V and 5 bases from J, leaving 11 bases between. The CDR3, as DNA: TGCAGTGCCTCCGTATTCCACGAGCAGTACTTC. As protein: CSASVFHEQYF.

This clone qualifies as medium-sized. For the CDR3, the DNA is TGTGCCAGCAGTGATGGTGGTGATACAGAGATTTATGGCTACACCTTC. Translated, it gives CASSDGGDTEIYGYTF. This chain connects TRBV25-1 to TRBJ1-2; no clear D gene. The CDR3 runs 16 residues. The V and J ends lost 3 bases and 5 bases respectively, with 19 bases between them. CDR1 is MGHDK, CDR2 SYGVNS, per germline.

This clone was detected many times. The CDR3, as DNA: TGTGCCAGCTCCTCTTCGGCTACCCCGAGCTCCTACAATGAGCAGTTCTTC. Its translation is CASSSSATPSSYNEQFF. The V call is TRBV11-2, the J call TRBJ2-1; D not certain. This CDR3 has 17 residues. Looked up from germline, CDR1 is SGHAT and CDR2 is FQNNGV. The ends were cut back, 8 bases at V and 0 bases at J, with 20 bases in the middle. The whole variable domain, remainder taken from reference TRBV11-2 and TRBJ2-1, is EAGVAQSPRYKIIEKRQSVAFWCNPISGHATLYWYQQILGQGPKLLIQFQNNGVVDDSQLPKDRFSAERLKGVDSTLKIQPAKLEDSAVYLCASSSSATPSSYNEQFFGPGTRLTVL.